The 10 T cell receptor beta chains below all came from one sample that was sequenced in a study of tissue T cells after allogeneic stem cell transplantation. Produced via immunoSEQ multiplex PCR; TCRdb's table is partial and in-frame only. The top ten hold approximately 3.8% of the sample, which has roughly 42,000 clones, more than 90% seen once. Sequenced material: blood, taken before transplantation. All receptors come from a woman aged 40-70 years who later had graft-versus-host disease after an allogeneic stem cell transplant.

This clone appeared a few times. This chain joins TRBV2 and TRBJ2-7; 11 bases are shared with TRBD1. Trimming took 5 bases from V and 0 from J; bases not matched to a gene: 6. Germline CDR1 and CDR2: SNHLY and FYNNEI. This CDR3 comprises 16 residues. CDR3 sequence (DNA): TGTGCCAGCAGTTTCCCGGACAGGGGGCACTCCTACGAGCAGTACTTC. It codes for CASSFPDRGHSYEQYF.

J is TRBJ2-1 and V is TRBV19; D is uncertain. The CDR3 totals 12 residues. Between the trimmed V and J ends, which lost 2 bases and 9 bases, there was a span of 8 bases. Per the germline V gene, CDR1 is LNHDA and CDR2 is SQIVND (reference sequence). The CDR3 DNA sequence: TGTGCCAGTAGTATATGGCGTGGTGAGCAGTTCTTC. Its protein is CASSIWRGEQFF.

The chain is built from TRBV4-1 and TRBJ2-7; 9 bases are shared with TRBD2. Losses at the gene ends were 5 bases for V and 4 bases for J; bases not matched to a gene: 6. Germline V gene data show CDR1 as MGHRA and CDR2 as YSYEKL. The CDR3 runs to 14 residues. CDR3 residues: CASSLAGESYEQYF. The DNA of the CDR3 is TGCGCCAGCAGCTTAGCGGGAGAGTCTTACGAGCAGTACTTC.

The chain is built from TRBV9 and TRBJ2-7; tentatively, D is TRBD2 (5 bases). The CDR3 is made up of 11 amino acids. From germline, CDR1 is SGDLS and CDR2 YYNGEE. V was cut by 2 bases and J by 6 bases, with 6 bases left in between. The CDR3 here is CASSVDCEQYF. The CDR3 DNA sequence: TGTGCCAGCAGCGTGGACTGCGAGCAGTACTTC.

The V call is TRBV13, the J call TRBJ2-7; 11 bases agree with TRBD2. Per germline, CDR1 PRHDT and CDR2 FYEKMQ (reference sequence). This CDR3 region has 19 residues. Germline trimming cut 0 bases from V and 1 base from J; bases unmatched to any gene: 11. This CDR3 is CASSLGNSGRATGSYEQYF. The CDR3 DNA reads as TGTGCCAGCAGCTTAGGGAATAGCGGGAGGGCCACAGGGTCCTACGAGCAGTACTTC.

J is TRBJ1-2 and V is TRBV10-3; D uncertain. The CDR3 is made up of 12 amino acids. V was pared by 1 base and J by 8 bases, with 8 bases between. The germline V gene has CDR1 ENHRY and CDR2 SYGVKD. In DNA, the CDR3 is TGTGCCATCAGTGAGTTTGAGGTGGGCTACACCTTC. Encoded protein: CAISEFEVGYTF.

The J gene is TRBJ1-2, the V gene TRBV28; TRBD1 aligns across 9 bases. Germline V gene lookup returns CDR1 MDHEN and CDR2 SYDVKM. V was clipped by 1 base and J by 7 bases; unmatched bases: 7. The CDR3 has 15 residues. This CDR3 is CASSLLGQGVLGYTF. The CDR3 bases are TGTGCCAGCAGTTTATTGGGACAGGGTGTCCTTGGCTACACCTTC.

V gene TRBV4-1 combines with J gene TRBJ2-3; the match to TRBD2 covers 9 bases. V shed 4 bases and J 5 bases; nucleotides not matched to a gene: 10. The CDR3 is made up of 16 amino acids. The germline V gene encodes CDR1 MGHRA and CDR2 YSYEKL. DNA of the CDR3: TGCGCCAGCAGCCTAGGTGTGGCGGGAGGGGTAGATACGCAGTATTTT. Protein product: CASSLGVAGGVDTQYF.

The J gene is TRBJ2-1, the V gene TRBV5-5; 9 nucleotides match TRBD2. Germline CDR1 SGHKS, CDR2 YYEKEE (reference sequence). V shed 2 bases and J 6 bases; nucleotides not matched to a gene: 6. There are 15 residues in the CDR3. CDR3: CASSFVSGSPNEQFF. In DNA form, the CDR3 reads TGTGCCAGCAGCTTTGTTAGCGGGAGCCCCAATGAGCAGTTCTTC.

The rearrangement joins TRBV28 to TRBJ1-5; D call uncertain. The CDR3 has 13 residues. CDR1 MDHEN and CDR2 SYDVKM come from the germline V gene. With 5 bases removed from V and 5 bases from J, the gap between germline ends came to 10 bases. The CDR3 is CASSEPSHQPQHF. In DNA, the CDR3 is TGTGCCAGCAGTGAACCTTCCCATCAGCCCCAGCATTTT.